These 16 T cell receptor beta chains were sequenced from one sample in a study of blood T cell repertoires in COVID-19. The data were produced by immunoSEQ multiplex PCR, yet TCRdb's version contains in-frame clones alone and is incomplete. The repertoire consists of over 200,000 clones, with roughly 87% occurring once and the leading ten covering about 12%. The sample taken for sequencing was peripheral blood. Every receptor here comes from a woman between 18 and 29 years old who had recovered from COVID-19.

V is TRBV27 and J is TRBJ2-3; D perhaps matches TRBD2 (5 bases). The CDR3 is made up of 13 amino acids. CDR1 and CDR2 from the germline V gene are MNHEY and SMNVEV (reference sequence). The V gene lost 1 base and the J gene lost 4 bases, with 6 bases spanning the gap. The CDR3 DNA follows: TGTGCCAGCAGTTTATTCGGGGCAGATACGCAGTATTTT. This translates into CASSLFGADTQYF.

The V call is TRBV7-3, the J call TRBJ1-1; 7 nucleotides agree with TRBD1. Germline trimming cut 5 bases from V and 5 bases from J; bases unmatched to any gene: 5. Per germline, CDR1 SGHTA and CDR2 FQGTGA. The CDR3 sequence is 13 residues long. DNA for the CDR3: TGTGCCAGCAGCCAACAGGGGATGACTGAAGCTTTCTTT. This codes for CASSQQGMTEAFF.

This chain links TRBV21-1 with TRBJ2-7; the listed D gene, TRBD2, was not tested against the DNA. TRBV21-1 is annotated as a pseudogene. The CDR3 consists of 19 residues. The CDR3 region has the DNA TGTGCCAGCAGCACCCCCCCGGGACTAGCGGGGGAGGTCGGCATCGAGCAGTACTTC. Its translation is CASSTPPGLAGEVGIEQYF.

The V and J genes are TRBV3-1 (or the pseudogene TRBV3-2) and TRBJ1-1, with 7 bases identical to TRBD1. Germline V gene data show CDR1 as LGHDT and CDR2 as YNNKEL (reference sequence). V dropped 1 base and J dropped 12; count of bases not matched to a gene: 8. The CDR3 runs to 13 residues. CDR3 sequence: CASSQVLGQETFF. CDR3 nucleotides: TGTGCCAGCAGCCAAGTCTTAGGACAGGAGACTTTCTTT.

CDR3: CASSLVGTSSGANVLTF. Here the CDR3 DNA reads TGTGCCAGCAGCTTAGTGGGCACTAGCTCTGGGGCCAACGTCCTGACTTTC. This chain connects TRBV7-6 to TRBJ2-6; D is possibly TRBD2 (5 bases). Germline V gene sequence: CDR1 SGHVS, CDR2 FNYEAQ. With 1 base removed from V and 0 bases from J, the gap between germline ends came to 10 bases. This CDR3 is built from 17 residues.

This clone was seen more than once but under ten times. The chain links TRBV19 to TRBJ1-1; D is perhaps TRBD1 (5 bases). Germline V CDR1 and CDR2: LNHDA, SQIVND (reference sequence). The CDR3 is 14 residues long. V was trimmed by 7 bases and J by 4 bases, leaving 16 bases between them. The CDR3 DNA reads as TGTGCCAGTACTCCCCGACAGTCGGGCACTGAAGCTTTCTTT. It codes for CASTPRQSGTEAFF.

The CDR3 is CASSLLAGVGELFF. The CDR3 region has the DNA TGCGCCAGCAGCTTGCTAGCGGGAGTGGGGGAGCTGTTTTTT. The chain joins TRBV5-1 to TRBJ2-2; 10 bases agree with TRBD2. V shed 1 base, J shed 8 bases, and the junction held 2 bases outside the gene matches. The CDR3 is 14 amino acids. Germline loops: CDR1 SGHRS, CDR2 YFSETQ.

V usage is TRBV4-1 and J usage is TRBJ2-7, with 7 bases identical to TRBD1. The CDR3 totals 15 residues. The germline gives CDR1 MGHRA, CDR2 YSYEKL. With 3 bases clipped from V and 0 bases from J, the junction kept 5 bases outside the gene matches. This CDR3 is CASSHLTGNSYEQYF. The CDR3 DNA follows: TGCGCCAGCAGCCACCTGACAGGGAACTCCTACGAGCAGTACTTC.

The chain uses TRBV6-5 and TRBJ2-7, with 7 positions matching TRBD2. The germline V gene has CDR1 MNHEY and CDR2 SVGAGI. V lost 3 bases to trimming and J lost 3 bases; unmatched junction nucleotides: 8. The CDR3 consists of 15 residues. CDR3 DNA sequence: TGTGCCAGCAGTTATGGACACTCGGGAGGCTACGAGCAGTACTTC. Translating gives CASSYGHSGGYEQYF.

This sequence joins TRBV25-1 and TRBJ2-3, with 12 bases lining up with TRBD1. J gave up 5 bases and V 2 bases, and 8 bases lay outside the gene matches. CDR1 MGHDK and CDR2 SYGVNS come from the germline V gene. This CDR3 has 17 amino acids. The CDR3 spells CASSENGDRGHGDTQYF. The CDR3 DNA is TGTGCCAGCAGTGAAAATGGGGACAGGGGGCATGGAGATACGCAGTATTTT.

This chain connects TRBV30 to TRBJ2-7, with 7 bases identical to TRBD2. From germline, CDR1 is GTSNPN and CDR2 SVGIG (reference sequence). Germline trimming cut 1 base from V and 0 bases from J; bases unmatched to any gene: 0. The CDR3 is made up of 13 amino acids. For the CDR3, the DNA is TGTGCCTGGAGTGGGGGGGGCTCCTACGAGCAGTACTTC. Protein product: CAWSGGGSYEQYF.

This chain joins TRBV11-3 and TRBJ2-1; 14 bases fit TRBD2. Losses at the gene ends were 5 bases for V and 4 bases for J; bases not matched to a gene: 4. The germline V gene has CDR1 SGHNT and CDR2 YENEEA. The CDR3 consists of 16 residues. The CDR3 loop reads CASSTRLAGGYNEQFF. CDR3 nucleotides: TGTGCCAGCAGCACCAGACTAGCGGGAGGGTACAATGAGCAGTTCTTC.

This clone was recorded a few times. The chain links TRBV3-1 (or the pseudogene TRBV3-2) to TRBJ2-2; TRBD1 is a possible D gene (5 bases). Trimming removed 2 bases from V and 4 bases from J, with 8 bases in between. The CDR3 extends over 14 amino acids. Per germline, CDR1 LGHDT and CDR2 YNNKEL (reference sequence). The CDR3 sequence is CASSQRGSTGELFF. For the CDR3, the DNA is TGTGCCAGCAGCCAAAGGGGCTCCACCGGGGAGCTGTTTTTT.

The chain employs TRBV14 and TRBJ2-1; D unclear. Germline loops: CDR1 SGHDN, CDR2 FVKESK. The CDR3 totals 14 residues. V was cut by 0 bases and J by 0 bases, with 3 bases left in between. The CDR3 coding sequence is TGTGCCAGCAGCCAAGATATCTCCTACAATGAGCAGTTCTTC. Protein: CASSQDISYNEQFF.

The chain recombines TRBV11-2 with TRBJ1-1; TRBD1 matches 7 bases. CDR1 is SGHAT and CDR2 is FQNNGV in the germline V gene. This CDR3 contains 12 residues. The ends lost 1 base at V and 10 bases at J; junction bases unmatched: 3. The CDR3 bases are TGTGCCAGCAGCTTAGGAGCAGGGGGAGCTTTCTTT. Amino acids: CASSLGAGGAFF.

This chain uses TRBV7-2 with TRBJ2-1, with D tentatively TRBD2 (6 bases). The length of the CDR3 is 15 residues. Germline loops: CDR1 SGHTA, CDR2 FQGNSA. The V end was cut by 11 bases, the J end by 7 bases, with 24 bases between. The CDR3 DNA sequence: TGTGCCTCTCATGCGAGCGGGTCCTTTTGGAATGAGCAGTTCTTC. This gives the protein CASHASGSFWNEQFF.